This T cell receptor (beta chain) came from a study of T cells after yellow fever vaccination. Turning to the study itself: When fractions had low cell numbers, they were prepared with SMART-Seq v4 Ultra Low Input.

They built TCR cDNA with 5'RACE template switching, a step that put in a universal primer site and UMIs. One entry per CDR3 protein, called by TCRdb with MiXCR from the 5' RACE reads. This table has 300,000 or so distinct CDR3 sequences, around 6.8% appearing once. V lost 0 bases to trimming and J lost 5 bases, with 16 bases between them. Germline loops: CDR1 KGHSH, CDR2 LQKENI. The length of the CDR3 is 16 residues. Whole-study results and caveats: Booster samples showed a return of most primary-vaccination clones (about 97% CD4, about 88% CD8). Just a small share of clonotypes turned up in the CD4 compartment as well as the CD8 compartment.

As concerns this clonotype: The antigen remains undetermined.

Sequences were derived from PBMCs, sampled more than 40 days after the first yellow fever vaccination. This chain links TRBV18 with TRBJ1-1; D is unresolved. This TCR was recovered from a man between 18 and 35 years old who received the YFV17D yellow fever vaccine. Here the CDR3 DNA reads TGTGCCAGCTCACCACCCGTGGCGCTCCGTAGGACTGAAGCTTTCTTT. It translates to CASSPPVALRRTEAFF. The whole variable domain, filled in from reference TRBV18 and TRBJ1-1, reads NAGVMQNPRHLVRRRGQEARLRCSPMKGHSHVYWYRQLPEEGLKFMVYLQKENIIDESGMPKERFSAEFPKEGPSILRIQQVVRGDSAAYFCASSPPVALRRTEAFFGQGTRLTVV.